The 31 T cell receptor beta chains reported below all come from one sample, sequenced in a study of blood T cell repertoires in COVID-19. Clones were sequenced by immunoSEQ multiplex PCR, and TCRdb holds only the in-frame ones, with some missing. The sample lists more than 130,000 clones, 84% occurring once. Specimen: peripheral blood. The source of these receptors is a woman at least 80 years old in a cohort sampled during active or convalescent COVID-19.

V is TRBV5-5 and J is TRBJ1-1, with D possibly matching TRBD1 (6 bases). Trimming left V 0 bases short and J 1 base short, with 19 bases between. CDR3 length: 18 amino acids. Germline V gives CDR1 SGHKS, CDR2 YYEKEE (reference sequence). The CDR3 here is CASSLGVGASRWNTEAFF. CDR3 bases: TGTGCCAGCAGCTTGGGGGTGGGGGCCTCCCGATGGAACACTGAAGCTTTCTTT.

This clone was detected only a few times. CDR3 protein: CASSAQGNYGYTF. DNA of the CDR3: TGTGCCAGCAGCGCACAGGGGAACTATGGCTACACCTTC. This chain connects TRBV7-9 to TRBJ1-2; TRBD1 matches 7 bases. V trimming: 5 bases; J trimming: 2 bases; junction bases outside the gene matches: 2. This CDR3 region has 13 residues. In germline, CDR1 is SEHNR, CDR2 FQNEAQ (reference sequence).

This chain uses TRBV20-1 with TRBJ2-7; 7 nucleotides align to TRBD2. J was trimmed by 0 bases and V by 3 bases; bases with no gene match: 5. CDR1 DFQATT and CDR2 SNEGSKA come from the germline V gene (reference sequence). The CDR3 contains 14 residues. CDR3 in DNA: TGCAGTGCTAGTTTGAGCGGGGACTCCTACGAGCAGTACTTC. This gives the protein CSASLSGDSYEQYF.

The chain couples TRBV5-1 to TRBJ2-6; no reliable D call. The V end lost 0 bases, the J end lost 7 bases, and 11 bases lay between the germline ends. Germline V CDR1 and CDR2: SGHRS, YFSETQ. The length of the CDR3 is 15 residues. The CDR3 reads CASSLGVAGANVLTF. For the CDR3, the DNA is TGCGCCAGCAGCTTGGGGGTGGCAGGTGCCAACGTCCTGACTTTC.

This chain uses TRBV15 with TRBJ2-1; the D gene is possibly TRBD1 (6 bases). V was clipped by 0 bases and J by 5 bases, with 11 bases between them. The CDR3 has 15 residues. Germline CDR1 LNHNV, CDR2 YYDKDF (reference sequence). The CDR3, as DNA: TGTGCCACCAGCAGAGATATTGGGACAAACAATGAGCAGTTCTTC. It yields the protein CATSRDIGTNNEQFF.

This clone came up once. The V call is TRBV7-2, the J call TRBJ2-1; a weak D match, TRBD2 (5 bases). Looked up from germline, CDR1 is SGHTA and CDR2 is FQGNSA. V lost 3 bases and J 3 bases, leaving 12 bases between the germline ends. The CDR3 contains 15 residues. CDR3 DNA: TGTGCCAGCAGCTTCGACTATACCATCTACAATGAGCAGTTCTTC. Its translation: CASSFDYTIYNEQFF.

The chain employs TRBV10-3 and TRBJ1-1; maybe TRBD1 (6 bases). The CDR3 consists of 16 residues. From germline, CDR1 is ENHRY and CDR2 SYGVKD. Trimming shortened V by 1 base and J by 0 bases, and 12 bases separated the two germline ends. The CDR3 region is CAISEFAGAMNTEAFF. The CDR3 DNA is TGTGCCATCAGTGAGTTCGCAGGGGCGATGAACACTGAAGCTTTCTTT.

This sequence joins TRBV12-3 or TRBV12-4 and TRBJ1-2; unclear D gene. Trimming removed 0 bases from V and 4 bases from J, with 3 bases in between. This CDR3 has 12 residues. The chain's CDR3 is CASSLASYGYTF. In DNA form, the CDR3 reads TGTGCCAGCAGTTTAGCCAGCTATGGCTACACCTTC.

This clone was recorded once. The V gene is TRBV7-8, the J gene TRBJ1-5; D uncertain. The germline gives CDR1 SGHVS, CDR2 FQNEAQ. CDR3 size: 15 residues. V lost 8 bases and J 4 bases, leaving 18 bases between the germline ends. The CDR3 DNA sequence: TGTGCCAGCGGCGGGTCCGGTTCTAATAATCAGCCCCAGCATTTT. Amino acid sequence: CASGGSGSNNQPQHF.

The chain combines TRBV7-8 with TRBJ2-6; TRBD1 might be the D (5 bases). This CDR3 has 19 residues. Germline CDR1 SGHVS, CDR2 FQNEAQ. The germline V and J ends were trimmed by 5 bases and 1 base, with 21 bases remaining between them. The chain's CDR3 is CASSPGAGRLSSGANVLTF. CDR3 nucleotides: TGTGCCAGCAGCCCCGGTGCAGGGCGTCTATCGTCTGGGGCCAACGTCCTGACTTTC.

The chain is built from TRBV18 and TRBJ1-1, with 7 bases lining up with TRBD1. The junction had 9 bases not matched to a gene; V was cut back by 2 bases and J by 3 bases. The CDR3 spans 16 residues. Germline CDR1 reads KGHSH; CDR2 reads LQKENI. CDR3 in amino acids: CASSPDYTGEHTEAFF. CDR3 coding DNA: TGTGCCAGCTCACCAGATTACACAGGGGAACACACTGAAGCTTTCTTT.

The chain links TRBV19 to TRBJ1-3; D remains unclear. The V end lost 8 bases, the J end lost 7 bases, and 9 bases lay between the germline ends. The length of the CDR3 is 11 residues. CDR1 LNHDA and CDR2 SQIVND come from the germline V gene (reference sequence). CDR3 loop: CASGDLNTIYF. DNA of the CDR3: TGTGCCAGTGGAGATCTGAACACCATATATTTT.

DNA for the CDR3: TGTGCCAGCAGCCAAGACCTTAGCGGGGGGAGGGATGAGCAGTTCTTC. This translates into CASSQDLSGGRDEQFF. V and J are TRBV4-2 and TRBJ2-1, with TRBD2 matching over 10 bases. CDR1 is LGHNA and CDR2 is YNFKEQ in the germline V gene. The CDR3 extends over 16 amino acids. The trim removed 0 bases at V and 8 bases at J, leaving 7 bases unmatched.

The V call is TRBV25-1, the J call TRBJ2-1; 15 nucleotides align to TRBD2. The CDR3 consists of 17 residues. CDR1 is MGHDK and CDR2 is SYGVNS in the germline V gene. V was pared by 7 bases and J by 3 bases, with 7 bases of the junction left unmatched. CDR3 residues: CASTGTSGGYIYNEQFF. The CDR3 bases are TGTGCCAGCACTGGGACTAGCGGGGGGTACATCTACAATGAGCAGTTCTTC.

The chain uses TRBV7-9 and TRBJ2-6; 7 positions agree with TRBD2. The CDR3 has 18 amino acids. The germline V gene has CDR1 SEHNR and CDR2 FQNEAQ (reference sequence). Germline trimming cut 4 bases from V and 4 bases from J; bases unmatched to any gene: 13. The CDR3 region has the DNA TGTGCCAGCAGCTACAAGCGGGGTGAGGGGTACGGGGCCAACGTCCTGACTTTC. It is translated as CASSYKRGEGYGANVLTF.

V gene TRBV7-8 combines with J gene TRBJ2-1; the D gene is possibly TRBD2 (5 bases). From germline, CDR1 is SGHVS and CDR2 FQNEAQ. This CDR3 contains 14 residues. The V end lost 7 bases, the J end lost 8 bases, and 18 bases lay between the germline ends. Written as DNA, the CDR3 is TGTGCCAGCACGCCCCGGGAAAGTAGCGATGAGCAGTTCTTC. Amino acids: CASTPRESSDEQFF. The full variable domain, its missing parts supplied by reference TRBV7-8 and TRBJ2-1, is GAGVSQSPRYKVAKRGQDVALRCDPISGHVSLFWYQQALGQGPEFLTYFQNEAQLDKSGLPSDRFFAERPEGSVSTLKIQRTQQEDSAVYLCASTPRESSDEQFFGPGTRLTVL.

The V and J genes are TRBV7-6 and TRBJ2-2, with TRBD1 identical over 12 bases. The CDR3 runs 18 residues. Germline CDR1 is SGHVS and CDR2 is FNYEAQ. Germline trimming cut 4 bases from V and 6 bases from J; bases unmatched to any gene: 12. CDR3 protein: CASSSRDRGHRAAGELFF. The CDR3 nucleotides are TGTGCCAGCAGCTCCAGGGACAGGGGGCACCGGGCCGCCGGGGAGCTGTTTTTT.

This clone was found a few times. This rearrangement joins TRBV11-2 to TRBJ1-5; possible D gene TRBD1, 5 bases. V was shortened by 2 bases and J by 5 bases, with 10 bases between the two germline ends. The length of the CDR3 is 14 residues. Germline assignment: CDR1 SGHAT and CDR2 FQNNGV. CDR3 sequence reads: CASSLSPRDQPQHF. The CDR3 nucleotides read TGTGCCAGCAGCTTATCTCCCAGGGATCAGCCCCAGCATTTT.

The chain links TRBV2 to TRBJ1-2; 7 bases fit TRBD1. J gave up 8 bases and V 2 bases, and 8 bases lay outside the gene matches. Per the germline V gene, CDR1 is SNHLY and CDR2 is FYNNEI. The CDR3 extends over 14 amino acids. The CDR3 loop is CASSENRGAFGYTF. The CDR3, as DNA: TGTGCCAGCAGTGAAAACAGGGGAGCGTTCGGCTACACCTTC. Variable domain in full (rest from reference TRBV2 and TRBJ1-2): EPEVTQTPSHQVTQMGQEVILRCVPISNHLYFYWYRQILGQKVEFLVSFYNNEISEKSEIFDDQFSVERPDGSNFTLKIRSTKLEDSAMYFCASSENRGAFGYTFGSGTRLTVV.

V gene TRBV6-5 combines with J gene TRBJ1-4; TRBD1 aligns across 7 bases. The J segment lost 5 bases and the V segment lost 6 bases, leaving 6 bases of the junction unmatched. This CDR3 spans 14 amino acids. Germline loops: CDR1 MNHEY, CDR2 SVGAGI. The CDR3 reads CASSRQGGNEKLFF. In DNA, the CDR3 is TGTGCCAGCAGCCGACAGGGTGGAAATGAAAAACTGTTTTTT.

V usage is TRBV19 and J usage is TRBJ1-1; TRBD1 is a possible D gene (6 bases). CDR1 LNHDA and CDR2 SQIVND come from the germline V gene (reference sequence). CDR3 size: 15 residues. Trimming cost V 4 bases and J 3 bases, with 15 bases left between them. The CDR3: CASSKGGDRHTEAFF. CDR3 coding DNA: TGTGCCAGTAGTAAAGGGGGGGATAGGCACACTGAAGCTTTCTTT. The whole variable domain, filled in from reference TRBV19 and TRBJ1-1, reads DGGITQSPKYLFRKEGQNVTLSCEQNLNHDAMYWYRQDPGQGLRLIYYSQIVNDFQKGDIAEGYSVSREKKESFPLTVTSAQKNPTAFYLCASSKGGDRHTEAFFGQGTRLTVV.

The J gene is TRBJ1-5, the V gene TRBV18, with D maybe TRBD1 (6 bases). The CDR3 has 14 residues. Germline CDR1 KGHSH, CDR2 LQKENI. V was pared by 8 bases and J by 2 bases, with 13 bases between. CDR3 amino acids: CASKQGKGNQPQHF. The DNA for the CDR3 is TGTGCCAGCAAACAGGGTAAGGGCAATCAGCCCCAGCATTTT.

The V gene is TRBV7-8, the J gene TRBJ2-1; 12 bases line up with TRBD2. The CDR3 has 15 amino acids. The germline V gene encodes CDR1 SGHVS and CDR2 FQNEAQ. V trimming: 3 bases; J trimming: 4 bases; junction bases outside the gene matches: 1. This chain's CDR3 is CASSLTSGGYNEQFF. CDR3 DNA sequence: TGTGCCAGCAGCTTGACTAGCGGGGGATACAATGAGCAGTTCTTC.

This chain joins TRBV21-1 and TRBJ2-5; TRBD1 was called by the table and not checked on the DNA. TRBV21-1 is a known pseudogene. The CDR3 length is 17 residues. As DNA, the CDR3 is TGTGCCAGCAGCAAGACCGGGACAGGCGCCCTCGAGGAGACCCAGTACTTC. Amino acid sequence: CASSKTGTGALEETQYF.

J is TRBJ1-6 and V is TRBV7-2; 7 bases are a match to TRBD1. Germline V gene lookup returns CDR1 SGHTA and CDR2 FQGNSA. The CDR3 extends over 14 amino acids. After removal of 1 base from V and 9 bases from J, the junction contained 3 bases not matched to a gene. The CDR3 nucleotides read TGTGCCAGCAGCTTAGAGGGACAGTTTTCACCCCTCCACTTT. As protein: CASSLEGQFSPLHF.

The CDR3: CASRRTSGGNQPQHF. The CDR3 bases are TGTGCCAGCAGACGGACGTCGGGAGGCAATCAGCCCCAGCATTTT. This chain links TRBV6-6 with TRBJ1-5; no firm D call. Germline assignment: CDR1 MNHNY and CDR2 SVGAGI (reference sequence). The CDR3 consists of 15 residues. The V and J ends lost 6 bases and 2 bases respectively, with 14 bases between them.

V usage is TRBV6-1 and J usage is TRBJ2-4, with D tentatively TRBD1 (6 bases). Trimming cost V 3 bases and J 7 bases, with 13 bases left between them. Germline-derived CDR1 and CDR2 are MNHNS and SASEGT. The CDR3 runs 14 residues. The CDR3 bases are TGTGCCAGCAGTGAGGGAACCACAGGGAACATTCAGTACTTC. This encodes CASSEGTTGNIQYF.

The chain has TRBV3-1 (or the pseudogene TRBV3-2) and TRBJ2-5; 8 nucleotides agree with TRBD1. CDR1 is LGHDT and CDR2 is YNNKEL in the germline V gene (reference sequence). The junction had 9 bases not matched to a gene; V was cut back by 7 bases and J by 5 bases. This CDR3 comprises 14 residues. The CDR3 DNA reads as TGTGCCAGCACCATGGACAGGGACGGGGAGACCCAGTACTTC. This encodes CASTMDRDGETQYF.

The chain uses TRBV15 and TRBJ1-4; 7 nucleotides line up with TRBD1. CDR1 and CDR2 from the germline V gene are LNHNV and YYDKDF (reference sequence). V was pared by 0 bases and J by 8 bases, with 6 bases of the junction left unmatched. The CDR3 totals 15 residues. The CDR3 protein is CATSRDRGSEEKLFF. In DNA, the CDR3 is TGTGCCACCAGCAGAGACAGGGGGTCCGAAGAAAAACTGTTTTTT.

The chain is built from TRBV3-1 (or the pseudogene TRBV3-2) and TRBJ2-3; 7 bases line up with TRBD1. The germline gives CDR1 LGHDT, CDR2 YNNKEL (reference sequence). V lost 3 bases and J lost 5; bases outside the gene matches: 5. This CDR3 is 14 amino acids long. CDR3 sequence: CASSQDRLGDTQYF. The CDR3 bases are TGTGCCAGCAGCCAGGACAGGTTAGGAGATACGCAGTATTTT.

The gene calls are TRBV3-1 (or the pseudogene TRBV3-2) and TRBJ1-2; unclear D gene. V lost 0 bases to trimming and J lost 8 bases, with 10 bases between them. Germline CDR1 reads LGHDT; CDR2 reads YNNKEL (reference sequence). CDR3 length: 13 residues. CDR3 sequence (DNA): TGTGCCAGCAGCCAAGAACGGAACGGGGGCTACACCTTC. Translation gives CASSQERNGGYTF.